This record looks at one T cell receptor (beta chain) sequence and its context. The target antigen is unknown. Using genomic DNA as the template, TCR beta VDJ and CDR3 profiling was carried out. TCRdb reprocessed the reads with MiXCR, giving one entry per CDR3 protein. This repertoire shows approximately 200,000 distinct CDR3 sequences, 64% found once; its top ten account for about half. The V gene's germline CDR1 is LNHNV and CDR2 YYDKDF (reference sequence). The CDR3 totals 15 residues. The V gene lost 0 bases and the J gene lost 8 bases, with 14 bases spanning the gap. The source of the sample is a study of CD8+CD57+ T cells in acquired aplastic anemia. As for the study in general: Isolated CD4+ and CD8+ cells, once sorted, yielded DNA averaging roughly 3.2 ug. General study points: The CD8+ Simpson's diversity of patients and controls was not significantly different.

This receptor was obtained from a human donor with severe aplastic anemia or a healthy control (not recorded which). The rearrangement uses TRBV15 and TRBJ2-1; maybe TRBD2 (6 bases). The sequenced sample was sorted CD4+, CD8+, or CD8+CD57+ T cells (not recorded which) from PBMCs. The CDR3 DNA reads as TGTGCCACCAGCAGAGATCGAGACGGGGGACATGAGCAGTTCTTC. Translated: CATSRDRDGGHEQFF.